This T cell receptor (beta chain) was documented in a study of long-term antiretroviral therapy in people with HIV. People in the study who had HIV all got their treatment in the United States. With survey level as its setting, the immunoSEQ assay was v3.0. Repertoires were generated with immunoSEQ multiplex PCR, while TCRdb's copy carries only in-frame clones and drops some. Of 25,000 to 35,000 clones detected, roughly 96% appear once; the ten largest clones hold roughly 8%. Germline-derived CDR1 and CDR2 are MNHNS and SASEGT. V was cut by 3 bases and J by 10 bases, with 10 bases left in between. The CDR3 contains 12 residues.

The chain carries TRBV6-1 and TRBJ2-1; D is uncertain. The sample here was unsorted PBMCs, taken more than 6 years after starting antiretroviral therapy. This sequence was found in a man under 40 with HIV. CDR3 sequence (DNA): TGTGCCAGCAGTGAGGTAACCAACGAGCAGTTCTTC. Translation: CASSEVTNEQFF.